The 6 T cell receptor beta chains below were found in one sample sequenced in a study of OX40 agonist ivuxolimab in advanced cancers. The data were produced by immunoSEQ multiplex PCR, yet TCRdb's version contains in-frame clones alone and is incomplete. This repertoire shows roughly 80,000 clones, about 82% found once; its top ten account for 1.5% to 2%. Sequenced material: CD4+ or CD8+ T cells sorted from blood, taken in a trial of the OX40 agonist ivuxolimab. All receptors derive from an adult with an advanced solid tumor such as melanoma, head and neck, liver or kidney cancer.

The chain carries TRBV5-1 and TRBJ1-5; maybe TRBD1 (5 bases). V dropped 4 bases and J dropped 5 bases, with 16 bases sitting between them. The CDR3 loop spans 15 amino acids. Germline values: CDR1 SGHRS, CDR2 YFSETQ. The CDR3 protein is CASSRTAGSDQPQHF. CDR3 nucleotides: TGCGCCAGCAGCCGGACGGCAGGGAGCGATCAGCCCCAGCATTTT.

The chain couples TRBV18 to TRBJ1-4; D is perhaps TRBD1 (6 bases). CDR3 size: 17 residues. V was cut by 4 bases and J by 8 bases, with 23 bases left in between. Germline CDR1 and CDR2: KGHSH and LQKENI. The CDR3 sequence is CASSRTPGHTSGEKLFF. In DNA, the CDR3 is TGTGCCAGCTCACGAACCCCGGGACATACCTCTGGAGAAAAACTGTTTTTT.

This chain's CDR3 is CASRGQGNTGELFF. The CDR3 coding sequence is TGCGCCAGCAGGGGACAGGGGAACACCGGGGAGCTGTTTTTT. The rearrangement links TRBV4-1 to TRBJ2-2; 9 positions agree with TRBD1. The germline CDR1 and CDR2 sequences are MGHRA and YSYEKL. The CDR3 is 14 amino acids. The junction had 0 bases not matched to a gene; V was cut back by 6 bases and J by 1 base.

The genes are TRBV7-9 and TRBJ1-1; 8 nucleotides match TRBD1. Trimming cost V 2 bases and J 1 base; bases outside gene matches: 12. This CDR3 has 18 residues. CDR1 and CDR2 (germline): SEHNR, FQNEAQ (reference sequence). The CDR3 sequence: CASSLSSWQGAGNTEAFF. CDR3 in DNA: TGTGCCAGCAGCTTAAGTAGTTGGCAGGGGGCGGGGAACACTGAAGCTTTCTTT.

The sample holds a few counts of this clone. The chain joins TRBV11-2 to TRBJ1-5; D is unresolved. CDR1 and CDR2 from the germline V gene are SGHAT and FQNNGV. The CDR3 runs to 13 residues. With 0 bases removed from V and 6 bases from J, the gap between germline ends came to 6 bases. The CDR3 spells CASSLDLRQPQHF. DNA of the CDR3: TGTGCCAGCAGCTTAGATTTGCGTCAGCCCCAGCATTTT.

Within the sample, this clone is medium-sized. This chain joins TRBV28 and TRBJ1-1; D might be TRBD1 (5 bases). The CDR3 contains 16 residues. CDR1 and CDR2 from the germline V gene are MDHEN and SYDVKM. V was pared by 8 bases and J by 3 bases, with 22 bases between. The CDR3 coding sequence is TGTGCCAGCTCCTTTCTCGGGGGTCGTAGGGACACTGAAGCTTTCTTT. Its translation: CASSFLGGRRDTEAFF.